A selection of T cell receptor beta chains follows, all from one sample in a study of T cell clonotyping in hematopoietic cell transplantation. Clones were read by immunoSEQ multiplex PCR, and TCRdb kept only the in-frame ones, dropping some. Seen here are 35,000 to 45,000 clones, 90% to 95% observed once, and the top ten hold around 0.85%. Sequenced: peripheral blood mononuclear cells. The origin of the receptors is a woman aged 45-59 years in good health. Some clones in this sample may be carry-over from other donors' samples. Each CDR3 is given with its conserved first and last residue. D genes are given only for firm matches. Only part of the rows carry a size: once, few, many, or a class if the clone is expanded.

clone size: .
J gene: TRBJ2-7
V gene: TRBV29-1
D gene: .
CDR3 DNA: TGCAGCGTCAGGAACGGACGGGGAGCCTACGAGCAGTACTTC
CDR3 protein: CSVRNGRGAYEQYF

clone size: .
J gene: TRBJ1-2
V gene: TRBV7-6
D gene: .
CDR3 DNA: TGTGCCAGCAGCCGAGGGGGAACAGGACTTAACTATGGCTACACCTTC
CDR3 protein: CASSRGGTGLNYGYTF

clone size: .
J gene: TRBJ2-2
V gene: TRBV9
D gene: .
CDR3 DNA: TGTGCCAGCAGCGTAGTAGGCACCGGGGAGCTGTTTTTT
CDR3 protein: CASSVVGTGELFF

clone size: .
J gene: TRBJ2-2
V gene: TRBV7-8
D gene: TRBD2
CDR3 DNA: TGTGCCAGCGGCCGGGGAGCGGGGGGGCGGAGCCCCGGGGAGCTGTTTTTT
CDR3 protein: CASGRGAGGRSPGELFF

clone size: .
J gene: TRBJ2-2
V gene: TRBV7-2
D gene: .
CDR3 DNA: TGTGCCAGCAGCCAAGGGAACACCGGGGAGCTGTTTTTT
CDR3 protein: CASSQGNTGELFF

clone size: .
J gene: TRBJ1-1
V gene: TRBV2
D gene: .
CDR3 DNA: TGTGCCAGCAGGGAACAGAACACTGAAGCTTTCTTT
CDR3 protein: CASREQNTEAFF

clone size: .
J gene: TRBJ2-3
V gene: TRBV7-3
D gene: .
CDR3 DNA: TGTGCCAGCAGCTACACAGGGAGGGCAGATACGCAGTATTTT
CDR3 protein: CASSYTGRADTQYF

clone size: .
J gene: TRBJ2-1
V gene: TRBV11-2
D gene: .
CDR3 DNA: TGTGCCAGCAGCTTACGAAATGAGCAGTTCTTC
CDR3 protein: CASSLRNEQFF

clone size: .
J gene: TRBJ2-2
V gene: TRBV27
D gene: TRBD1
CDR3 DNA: TGTGCCAGCAGTTTATGGGGACAGGGAAACACCGGGGAGCTGTTTTTT
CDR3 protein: CASSLWGQGNTGELFF

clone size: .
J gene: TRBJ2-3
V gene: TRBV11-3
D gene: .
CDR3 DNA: TGTGCCAGCAGCTTAGTATCGCGCTATACAGATACGCAGTATTTT
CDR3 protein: CASSLVSRYTDTQYF

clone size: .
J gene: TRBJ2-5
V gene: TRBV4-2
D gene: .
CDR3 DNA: TGTGCCAGCAGCCAGAGGTGGCGCGAGACCCAGTACTTC
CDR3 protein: CASSQRWRETQYF

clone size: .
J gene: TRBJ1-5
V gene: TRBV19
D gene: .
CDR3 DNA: TGTGCCAGTAGTATACCAACGGATAGCAATCAGCCCCAGCATTTT
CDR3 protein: CASSIPTDSNQPQHF

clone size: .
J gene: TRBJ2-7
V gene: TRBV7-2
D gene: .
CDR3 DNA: TGTGCCAGCAGCTTAGATACGGAGAGCTCCTACGAGCAGTACTTC
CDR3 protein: CASSLDTESSYEQYF

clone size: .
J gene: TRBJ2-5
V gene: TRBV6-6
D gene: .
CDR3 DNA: TGTGCCAGCAGAAACAAACGGGACTCGCCAGAGACCCAGTACTTC
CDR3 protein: CASRNKRDSPETQYF

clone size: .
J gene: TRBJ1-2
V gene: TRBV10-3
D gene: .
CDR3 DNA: TGTGCCATCAGTGAGACAGGTGGCTACACCTTC
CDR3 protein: CAISETGGYTF

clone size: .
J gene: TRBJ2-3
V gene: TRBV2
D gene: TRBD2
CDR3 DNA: TGTGCCAGCAGGGGGCGGGGGGCAGCAGATACGCAGTATTTT
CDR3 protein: CASRGRGAADTQYF

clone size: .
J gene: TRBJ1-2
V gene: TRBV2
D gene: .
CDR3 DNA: TGTGCCAGCAGAGAGAGTGTCCTGAACTATGGCTACACCTTC
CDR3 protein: CASRESVLNYGYTF

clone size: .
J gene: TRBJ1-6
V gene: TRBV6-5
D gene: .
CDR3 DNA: TGTGCCAGCACCTATCGGTCCCCGAATTCACCCCTCCACTTT
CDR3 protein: CASTYRSPNSPLHF

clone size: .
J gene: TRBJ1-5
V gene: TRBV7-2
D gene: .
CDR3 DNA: TGTGCCAGCAGCCCGGGGGACTTCTGGGGTCAGCCCCAGCATTTT
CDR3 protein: CASSPGDFWGQPQHF

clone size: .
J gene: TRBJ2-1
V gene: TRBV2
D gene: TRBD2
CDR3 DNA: TGTGCCAGCAGCTTTAGCGGGGCTAACTCCTACAATGAGCAGTTCTTC
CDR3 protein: CASSFSGANSYNEQFF

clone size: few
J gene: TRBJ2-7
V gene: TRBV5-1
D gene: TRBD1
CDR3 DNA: TGCGCCAGCAGCTTGGGGCAGGGGGCTTTCGAGCAGTACTTC
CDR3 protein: CASSLGQGAFEQYF

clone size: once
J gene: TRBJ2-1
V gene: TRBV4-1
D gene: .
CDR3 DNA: TGCGCCAGCAGCCAAGATCCGGCAGCTTACTCCTACAATGAGCAGTTCTTC
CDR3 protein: CASSQDPAAYSYNEQFF

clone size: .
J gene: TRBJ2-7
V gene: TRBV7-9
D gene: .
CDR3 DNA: TGTGCCAGCAGCCCTTGGGGGGGGCATGTTTCCGAGCAGTACTTC
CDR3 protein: CASSPWGGHVSEQYF

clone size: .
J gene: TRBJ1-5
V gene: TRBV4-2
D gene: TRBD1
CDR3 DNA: TGTGCCAGCAGCCAAGATATACCGGGACAGGGAGTCGGCAATCAGCCCCAGCATTTT
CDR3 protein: CASSQDIPGQGVGNQPQHF

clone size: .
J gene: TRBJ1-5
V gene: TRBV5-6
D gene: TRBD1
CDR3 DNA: TGTGCCAGCACTCTGACAGGGAGTAATCAGCCCCAGCATTTT
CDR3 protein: CASTLTGSNQPQHF

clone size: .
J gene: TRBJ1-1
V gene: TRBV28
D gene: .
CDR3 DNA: TGTGCCAGCAGAGCCGCGGTTAACACTGAAGCTTTCTTT
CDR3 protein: CASRAAVNTEAFF

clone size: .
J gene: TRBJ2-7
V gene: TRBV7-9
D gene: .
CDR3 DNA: TGTGCCAGCAGCCAGGGGGGGAACGAGCAGTACTTC
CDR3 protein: CASSQGGNEQYF

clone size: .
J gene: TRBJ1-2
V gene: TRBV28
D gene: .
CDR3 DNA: TGTGCCAGCACCCGCCGGGGGGTTGATGGCTACACCTTC
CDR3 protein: CASTRRGVDGYTF

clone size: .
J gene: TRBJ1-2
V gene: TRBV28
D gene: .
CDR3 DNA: TGTGCCAGCAGTTTCCCCGACGGGTTGGAACTCTATGGCTACACCTTC
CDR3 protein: CASSFPDGLELYGYTF

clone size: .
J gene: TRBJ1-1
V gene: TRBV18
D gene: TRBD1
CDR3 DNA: TGTGCCAGCTCACCCACAGGGGAGGAGAACACTGAAGCTTTCTTT
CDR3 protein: CASSPTGEENTEAFF

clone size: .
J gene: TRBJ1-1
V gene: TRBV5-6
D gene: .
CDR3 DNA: TGTGCCAGCACCAAACTAAGGGGGGCCGGGAACACTGAAGCTTTCTTT
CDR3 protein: CASTKLRGAGNTEAFF

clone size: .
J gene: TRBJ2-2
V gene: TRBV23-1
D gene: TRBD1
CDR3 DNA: TGCGCCAGCAGTCAATGTAAGGACAGGGAGAACACCGGGGAGCTGTTTTTT
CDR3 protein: CASSQCKDRENTGELFF

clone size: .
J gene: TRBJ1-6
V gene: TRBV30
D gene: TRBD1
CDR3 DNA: TGTGCCTGGAGTGGGGACAGGGAGAATTCACCCCTCCACTTT
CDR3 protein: CAWSGDRENSPLHF

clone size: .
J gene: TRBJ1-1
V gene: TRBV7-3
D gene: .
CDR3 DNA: TGTGCCAGCAGCCCGAATATGGGTAGCGGTCATTCTGAAGCTTTCTTT
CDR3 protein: CASSPNMGSGHSEAFF

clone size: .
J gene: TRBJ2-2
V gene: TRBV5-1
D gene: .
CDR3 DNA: TGCGCCAGCAGCTTGGCCCCCCTTGGACAGCCCACCGGGGAGCTGTTTTTT
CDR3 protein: CASSLAPLGQPTGELFF

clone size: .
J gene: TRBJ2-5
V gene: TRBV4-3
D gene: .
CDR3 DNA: TGCGCCAGCAGCCAAGATAGGAGGGCCCGACAGACCCAGTACTTC
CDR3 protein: CASSQDRRARQTQYF

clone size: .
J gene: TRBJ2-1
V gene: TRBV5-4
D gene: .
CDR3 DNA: TGTGCCAGCAGCTTGGCCACGGTTACCTACAATGAGCAGTTCTTC
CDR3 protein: CASSLATVTYNEQFF

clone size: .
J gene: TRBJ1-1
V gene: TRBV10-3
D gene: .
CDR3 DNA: TGTGCCATCGGCATTAGGGGCAATTCGGGAGCTTTCTTT
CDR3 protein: CAIGIRGNSGAFF

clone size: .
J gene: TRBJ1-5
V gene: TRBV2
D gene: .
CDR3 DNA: TGTGCCAGCAGCCTAGGGAATCAGCCCCAGCATTTT
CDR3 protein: CASSLGNQPQHF

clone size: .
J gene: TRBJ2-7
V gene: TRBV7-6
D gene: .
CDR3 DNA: TGTGCCAGCAGCTTAGATCCCGGGGGATCCTACGAGCAGTACTTC
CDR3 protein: CASSLDPGGSYEQYF

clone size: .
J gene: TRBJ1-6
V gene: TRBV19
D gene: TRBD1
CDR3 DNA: TGTGCCAGTAAACAGGGGAATTCACCCCTCCACTTT
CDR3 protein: CASKQGNSPLHF

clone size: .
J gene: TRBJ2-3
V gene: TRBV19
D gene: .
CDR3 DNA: TGTGCCAGTAGTTTAGCAGATACGCAGTATTTT
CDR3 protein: CASSLADTQYF

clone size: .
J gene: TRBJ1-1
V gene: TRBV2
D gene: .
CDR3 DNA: TGTGCCACCCGACAGTACACTGAAGCTTTCTTT
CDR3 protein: CATRQYTEAFF

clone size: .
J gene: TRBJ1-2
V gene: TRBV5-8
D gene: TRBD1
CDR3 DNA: TGTGCCAGCAGCTTCGGGACAGGGACCGGCTACACCTTC
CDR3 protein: CASSFGTGTGYTF

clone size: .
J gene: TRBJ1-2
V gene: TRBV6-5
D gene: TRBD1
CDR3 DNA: TGTGCCAGCAGTTCCACAGGGGGCGATGGCTACACCTTC
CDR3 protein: CASSSTGGDGYTF

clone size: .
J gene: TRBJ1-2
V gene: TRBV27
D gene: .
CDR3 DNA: TGTGCCAGCAGTTTGGGTGGTGCCTATGGCTACACCTTC
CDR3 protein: CASSLGGAYGYTF

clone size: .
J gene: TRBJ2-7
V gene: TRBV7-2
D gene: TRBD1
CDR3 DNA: TGTGCCAGCAGCCAGGACAGGGGATTAGGAGAGCAGTACTTC
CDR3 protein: CASSQDRGLGEQYF

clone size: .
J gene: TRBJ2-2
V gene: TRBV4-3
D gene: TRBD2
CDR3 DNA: TGCGCCAGCAGCCAAGATCTACTAGCGGGGGCCGCGGGGACCGGGGAGCTGTTTTTT
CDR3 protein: CASSQDLLAGAAGTGELFF

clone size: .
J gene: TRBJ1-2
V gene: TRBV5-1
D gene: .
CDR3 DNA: TGCGCCAGCAGCTTGGCGGAAAGGGGGTTCTATGGCTACACCTTC
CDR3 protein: CASSLAERGFYGYTF

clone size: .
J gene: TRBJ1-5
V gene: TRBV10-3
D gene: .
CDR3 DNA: TGTGCCATCAGTGAGTCTTGGCAGGGAAATCAGCCCCAGCATTTT
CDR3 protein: CAISESWQGNQPQHF

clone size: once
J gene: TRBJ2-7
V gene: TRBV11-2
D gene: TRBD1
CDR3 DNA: TGTGCCAGCAGCTTCGGGGACAGGCCACACGAGCAGTACTTC
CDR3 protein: CASSFGDRPHEQYF

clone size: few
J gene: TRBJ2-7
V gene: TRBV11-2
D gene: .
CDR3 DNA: TGTGCCAGCAGTTTGCCCTACGAGCAGTACTTC
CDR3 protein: CASSLPYEQYF

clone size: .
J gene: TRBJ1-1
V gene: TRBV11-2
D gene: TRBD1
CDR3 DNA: TGTGCCAGCAGCCTCGGGACAGGGGGCTTGTTTGCTGAAGCTTTCTTT
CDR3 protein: CASSLGTGGLFAEAFF